What follows are 21 T cell receptor beta chains derived from one specimen sequenced in a study of blood T cell repertoires in COVID-19. Using immunoSEQ multiplex PCR, the repertoire was profiled, and TCRdb retains in-frame clones only, with some absent. This table has 250,000 or so clones, over 80% appearing once. Sequencing was done on a sample of PBMCs or T cells enriched from blood (not recorded which). These receptors were taken from a human donor in a cohort exposed to, infected with or recovered from COVID-19 (not recorded which). The donor label of this sample is uncertain.

The rearrangement links TRBV2 to TRBJ1-2, with TRBD1 matching over 8 bases. The CDR3 is 14 amino acids. The V gene's germline CDR1 is SNHLY and CDR2 FYNNEI. V lost 4 bases to trimming and J lost 3 bases; unmatched junction nucleotides: 4. CDR3 DNA sequence: TGTGCCAGCAGTGGCCAGGGGGCAGACTATGGCTACACCTTC. As protein: CASSGQGADYGYTF.

The chain combines TRBV6-5 with TRBJ1-6; 10 bases are a match to TRBD1. Germline V lookup: CDR1 MNHEY, CDR2 SVGAGI. This CDR3 contains 14 residues. After removal of 6 bases from V and 13 bases from J, the junction contained 9 bases not matched to a gene. The CDR3 DNA reads as TGTGCCAGCAGGCCGACAGGGGGCCGGGTCCCCCTCCACTTT. The encoded protein is CASRPTGGRVPLHF.

The chain joins TRBV27 to TRBJ2-5, with D possibly matching TRBD1 (5 bases). V was trimmed by 8 bases and J by 5 bases, leaving 18 bases between them. CDR3 length equals 14 residues. Germline V gene lookup returns CDR1 MNHEY and CDR2 SMNVEV (reference sequence). The CDR3 DNA reads as TGTGCCAGCGGAAAGGTTGCAGGGTCGGAGACCCAGTACTTC. Amino acids: CASGKVAGSETQYF.

This clone was counted a few times. The V and J genes are TRBV3-1 (or the pseudogene TRBV3-2) and TRBJ2-3; D gene uncertain. The CDR3 has 9 amino acids. CDR1 and CDR2 (germline): LGHDT, YNNKEL (reference sequence). V lost 3 bases and J 11 bases, leaving 3 bases between the germline ends. CDR3 sequence reads: CASSHRQYF. DNA of the CDR3: TGTGCCAGCAGCCATAGGCAGTATTTT.

The chain has TRBV30 and TRBJ1-4, with 7 bases that match TRBD1. Germline V gives CDR1 GTSNPN, CDR2 SVGIG (reference sequence). V trimming: 8 bases; J trimming: 8 bases; junction bases outside the gene matches: 17. The CDR3 consists of 15 residues. This chain's CDR3 is CALEGDRQGQEKLFF. DNA for the CDR3: TGTGCCCTGGAAGGGGACCGGCAGGGACAGGAAAAACTGTTTTTT.

This rearrangement joins TRBV7-9 to TRBJ1-1; no reliable D call. This CDR3 region has 14 residues. V lost 3 bases and J lost 0, with 8 bases in between. Looked up from germline, CDR1 is SEHNR and CDR2 is FQNEAQ (reference sequence). The CDR3 DNA sequence: TGTGCCAGCAGCTTTAGCGGATTGAACACTGAAGCTTTCTTT. Protein: CASSFSGLNTEAFF.

The V call is TRBV7-8, the J call TRBJ1-3; the D is unclear. The germline V gene has CDR1 SGHVS and CDR2 FQNEAQ. V dropped 4 bases and J dropped 0 bases, with 7 bases sitting between them. The CDR3 is made up of 14 amino acids. The CDR3 DNA reads TGTGCCAGCAGCTCGGCGGGCTCTGGAAACACCATATATTTT. This encodes CASSSAGSGNTIYF.

The CDR3 sequence: CASSSFQGNGYTF. CDR3 DNA: TGTGCCAGCAGCTCATTCCAGGGGAACGGCTACACCTTC. The chain links TRBV11-2 to TRBJ1-2, with a tentative D call TRBD1 (6 bases). The CDR3 consists of 13 residues. V lost 4 bases, J lost 8 bases, and 14 bases lay in between. CDR1 and CDR2 (germline): SGHAT, FQNNGV.

The chain couples TRBV11-3 to TRBJ2-7; 7 bases are shared with TRBD2. This CDR3 comprises 12 residues. V lost 5 bases and J lost 5; bases outside the gene matches: 3. Germline values: CDR1 SGHNT, CDR2 YENEEA. The CDR3 loop reads CASSQGGHEQYF. Here the CDR3 DNA reads TGTGCCAGCAGCCAGGGAGGGCACGAGCAGTACTTC.

This chain links TRBV12-5 with TRBJ1-5, with D possibly being TRBD1 (5 bases). This CDR3 is built from 14 residues. In germline, CDR1 is LGHNT, CDR2 FRNRAP. Trimming left V 3 bases short and J 7 bases short, with 13 bases between. As DNA, the CDR3 is TGTGCTAGTGGTTTTGGGGGGGGTGTCCAGCCCCAGCATTTT. Translation: CASGFGGGVQPQHF.

V and J are TRBV5-1 and TRBJ1-2; D is ambiguous. V lost 0 bases and J 8 bases, leaving 26 bases between the germline ends. The CDR3 runs to 18 residues. The germline gives CDR1 SGHRS, CDR2 YFSETQ. CDR3 sequence: CASSLASRTQPWREGYTF. DNA of the CDR3: TGCGCCAGCAGCTTGGCCAGTAGGACCCAGCCGTGGAGGGAAGGCTACACCTTC.

The V call is TRBV28, the J call TRBJ2-7; 9 bases align to TRBD1. The germline V gene has CDR1 MDHEN and CDR2 SYDVKM. Germline trimming cut 4 bases from V and 2 bases from J; bases unmatched to any gene: 6. The CDR3 is 15 residues long. CDR3 DNA: TGTGCCAGCAGTTCCCCGGGACAGGGCGCCTACGAGCAGTACTTC. Its translation is CASSSPGQGAYEQYF. Full variable domain (rest looked up from reference TRBV28 and TRBJ2-7): DVKVTQSSRYLVKRTGEKVFLECVQDMDHENMFWYRQDPGLGLRLIYFSYDVKMKEKGDIPEGYSVSREKKERFSLILESASTNQTSMYLCASSSPGQGAYEQYFGPGTRLTVT.

V usage is TRBV3-1 (or the pseudogene TRBV3-2) and J usage is TRBJ1-5; D unclear. CDR1 is LGHDT and CDR2 is YNNKEL in the germline V gene (reference sequence). Trimming removed 4 bases from V and 6 bases from J, with 16 bases in between. This CDR3 region has 15 residues. Here the CDR3 reads CASSPLGGRPQPQHF. The CDR3 DNA follows: TGTGCCAGCAGCCCTCTCGGAGGGAGGCCTCAGCCCCAGCATTTT.

The rearrangement joins TRBV18 to TRBJ1-1; D is perhaps TRBD1 (6 bases). V was shortened by 4 bases and J by 3 bases, with 12 bases between the two germline ends. CDR1 and CDR2 from the germline V gene are KGHSH and LQKENI. This CDR3 region has 14 residues. CDR3 sequence: CASSRRGWDTEAFF. The CDR3, as DNA: TGTGCCAGCTCACGCAGGGGATGGGACACTGAAGCTTTCTTT.

This sequence joins TRBV5-6 and TRBJ1-1; 10 nucleotides agree with TRBD1. The CDR3 is made up of 15 amino acids. V lost 7 bases and J lost 3; bases outside the gene matches: 9. CDR1 and CDR2 (germline): SGHDT, YYEEEE. The CDR3, as DNA: TGTGCCAGCGGCCCGACAGGGGGCCCATACACTGAAGCTTTCTTT. Residues: CASGPTGGPYTEAFF.

The gene calls are TRBV6-2 or TRBV6-3 and TRBJ2-7; weak D call: TRBD2 (6 bases). The germline V gene has CDR1 MNHEY and CDR2 SVGEGT. Trimming shortened V by 4 bases and J by 0 bases, and 13 bases separated the two germline ends. The CDR3 contains 15 residues. The DNA of the CDR3 is TGTGCCAGCAGTTCCCCGGGACTCGGCTCCTACGAGCAGTACTTC. As protein: CASSSPGLGSYEQYF.

V is TRBV4-1 and J is TRBJ2-1; TRBD1 matches 9 bases. Germline trimming cut 6 bases from V and 7 bases from J; bases unmatched to any gene: 13. The CDR3 loop spans 16 amino acids. CDR1 and CDR2 from the germline V gene are MGHRA and YSYEKL. The CDR3 DNA sequence: TGCGCCAGCAGGCCATCCGGGACAGGGTCAAAAAATGAGCAGTTCTTC. Translation gives CASRPSGTGSKNEQFF.

The chain has TRBV12-5 and TRBJ1-5; the D is unclear. Trimming removed 4 bases from V and 4 bases from J, with 11 bases in between. The germline V gene has CDR1 LGHNT and CDR2 FRNRAP. This CDR3 has 14 residues. In DNA form, the CDR3 reads TGTGCTAGTGGTTCCCGGGAGGCTAATCAGCCCCAGCATTTT. It translates to CASGSREANQPQHF.

The gene calls are TRBV7-3 and TRBJ2-5, with 7 bases fitting TRBD2. The CDR3 covers 15 residues. Germline V gene sequence: CDR1 SGHTA, CDR2 FQGTGA. Trimming at V came to 4 bases and at J to 1 base, leaving 6 bases not matched to a gene. CDR3 sequence (DNA): TGTGCCAGCAGCTGGGGACTACTCCCCCAAGAGACCCAGTACTTC. Amino acid sequence: CASSWGLLPQETQYF.

This sequence joins TRBV25-1 and TRBJ1-1, with 9 bases fitting TRBD1. Germline CDR1 MGHDK, CDR2 SYGVNS. V dropped 6 bases and J dropped 11; count of bases not matched to a gene: 7. There are 12 residues in the CDR3. The CDR3: CASRHSQGAAFF. In DNA, the CDR3 is TGTGCCAGCAGGCACTCACAGGGGGCGGCTTTCTTT. The variable domain in full, completed from reference TRBV25-1 and TRBJ1-1, reads EADIYQTPRYLVIGTGKKITLECSQTMGHDKMYWYQQDPGMELHLIHYSYGVNSTEKGDLSSESTVSRIRTEHFPLTLESARPSHTSQYLCASRHSQGAAFFGQGTRLTVV.

The chain joins TRBV29-1 to TRBJ2-5; tentatively, D is TRBD1 (5 bases). In germline, CDR1 is SQVTM, CDR2 ANQGSEA. The CDR3 runs 14 residues. The germline V and J ends were trimmed by 7 bases and 0 bases, with 15 bases remaining between them. CDR3 sequence (DNA): TGCAGCGCTGTGCCCCAGGGTGACCAAGAGACCCAGTACTTC. Translated: CSAVPQGDQETQYF.